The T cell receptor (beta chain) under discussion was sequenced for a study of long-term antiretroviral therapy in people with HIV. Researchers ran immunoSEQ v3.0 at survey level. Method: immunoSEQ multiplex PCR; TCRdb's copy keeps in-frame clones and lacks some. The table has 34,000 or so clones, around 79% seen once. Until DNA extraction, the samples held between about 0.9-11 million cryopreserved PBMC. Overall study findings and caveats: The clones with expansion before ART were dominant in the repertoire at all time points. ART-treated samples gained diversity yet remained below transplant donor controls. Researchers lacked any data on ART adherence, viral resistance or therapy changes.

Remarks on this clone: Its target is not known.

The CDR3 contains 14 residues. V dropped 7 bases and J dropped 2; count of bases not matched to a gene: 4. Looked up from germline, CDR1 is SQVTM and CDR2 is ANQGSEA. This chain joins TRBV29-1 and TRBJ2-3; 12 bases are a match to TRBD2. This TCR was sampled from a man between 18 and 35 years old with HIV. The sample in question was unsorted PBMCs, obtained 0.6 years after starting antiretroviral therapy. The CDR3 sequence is CSAGLAGTTDTQYF. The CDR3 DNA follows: TGCAGCGCTGGACTAGCGGGAACCACAGATACGCAGTATTTT.